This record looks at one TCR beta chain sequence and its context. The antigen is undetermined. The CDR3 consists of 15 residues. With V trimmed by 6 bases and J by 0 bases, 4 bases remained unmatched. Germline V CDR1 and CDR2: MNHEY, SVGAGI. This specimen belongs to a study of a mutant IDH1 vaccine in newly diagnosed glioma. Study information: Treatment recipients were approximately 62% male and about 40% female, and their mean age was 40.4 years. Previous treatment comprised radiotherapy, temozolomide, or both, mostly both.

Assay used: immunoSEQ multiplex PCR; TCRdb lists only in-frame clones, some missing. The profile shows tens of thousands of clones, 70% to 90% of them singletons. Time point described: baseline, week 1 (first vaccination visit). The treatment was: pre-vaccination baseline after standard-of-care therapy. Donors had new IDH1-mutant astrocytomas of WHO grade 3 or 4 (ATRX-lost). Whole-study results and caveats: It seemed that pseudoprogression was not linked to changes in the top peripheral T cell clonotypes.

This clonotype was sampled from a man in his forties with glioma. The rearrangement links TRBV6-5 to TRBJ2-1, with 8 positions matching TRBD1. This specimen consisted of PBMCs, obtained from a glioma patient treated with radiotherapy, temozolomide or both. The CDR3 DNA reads TGTGCCAGCAGCTATGACAGGGGCTCCTACAATGAGCAGTTCTTC. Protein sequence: CASSYDRGSYNEQFF.